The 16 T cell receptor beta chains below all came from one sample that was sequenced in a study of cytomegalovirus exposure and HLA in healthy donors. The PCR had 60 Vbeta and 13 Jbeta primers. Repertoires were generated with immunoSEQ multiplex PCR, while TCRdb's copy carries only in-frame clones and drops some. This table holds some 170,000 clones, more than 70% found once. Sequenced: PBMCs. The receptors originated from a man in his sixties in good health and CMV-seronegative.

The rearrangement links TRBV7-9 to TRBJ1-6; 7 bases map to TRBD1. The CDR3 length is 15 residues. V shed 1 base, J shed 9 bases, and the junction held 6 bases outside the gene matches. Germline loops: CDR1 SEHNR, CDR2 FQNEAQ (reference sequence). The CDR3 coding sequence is TGTGCCAGCAGCTTAGTCAAACAGGGGCGTTCACCCCTCCACTTT. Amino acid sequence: CASSLVKQGRSPLHF.

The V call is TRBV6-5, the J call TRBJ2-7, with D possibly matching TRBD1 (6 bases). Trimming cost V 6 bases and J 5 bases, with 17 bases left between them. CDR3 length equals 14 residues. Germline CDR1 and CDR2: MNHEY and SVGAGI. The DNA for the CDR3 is TGTGCCAGCAGCCCAGGGGCGTCGTGGGACGAGCAGTACTTC. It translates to CASSPGASWDEQYF.

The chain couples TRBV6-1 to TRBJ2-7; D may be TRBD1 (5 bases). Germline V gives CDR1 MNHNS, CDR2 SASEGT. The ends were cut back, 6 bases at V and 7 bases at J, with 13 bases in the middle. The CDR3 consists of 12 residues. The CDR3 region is CASSVQGGEQYF. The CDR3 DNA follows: TGTGCCAGCAGCGTGCAGGGTGGTGAGCAGTACTTC.

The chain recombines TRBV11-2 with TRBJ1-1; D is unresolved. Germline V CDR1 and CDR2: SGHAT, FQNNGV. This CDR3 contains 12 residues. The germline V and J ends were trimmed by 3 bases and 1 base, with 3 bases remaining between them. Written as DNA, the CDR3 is TGTGCCAGCAGCTTCCAGAACACTGAAGCTTTCTTT. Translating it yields CASSFQNTEAFF.

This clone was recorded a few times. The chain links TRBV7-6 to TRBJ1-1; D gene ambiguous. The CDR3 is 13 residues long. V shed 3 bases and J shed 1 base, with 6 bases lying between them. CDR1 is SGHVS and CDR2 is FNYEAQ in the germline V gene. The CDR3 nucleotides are TGTGCCAGCAGCTTGATGGCGAACACTGAAGCTTTCTTT. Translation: CASSLMANTEAFF.

The CDR3, as DNA: TGTGCCAGCAGTTACGGCCCCCGGGGCACTGAAGCTTTCTTT. Translated: CASSYGPRGTEAFF. The chain recombines TRBV6-5 with TRBJ1-1; unclear D gene. Germline V lookup: CDR1 MNHEY, CDR2 SVGAGI. This CDR3 has 14 residues. Trimming left V 2 bases short and J 4 bases short, with 11 bases between.

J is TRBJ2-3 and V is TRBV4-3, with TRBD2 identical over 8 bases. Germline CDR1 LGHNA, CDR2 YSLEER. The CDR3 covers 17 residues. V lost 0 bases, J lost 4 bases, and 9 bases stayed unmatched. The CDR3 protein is CASSQDSPGGPADTQYF. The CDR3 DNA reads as TGCGCCAGCAGCCAAGATTCTCCGGGGGGGCCTGCAGATACGCAGTATTTT.

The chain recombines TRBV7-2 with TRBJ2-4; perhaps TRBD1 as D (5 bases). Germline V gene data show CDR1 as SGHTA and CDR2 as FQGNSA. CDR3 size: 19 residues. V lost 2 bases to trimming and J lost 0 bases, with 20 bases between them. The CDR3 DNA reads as TGTGCCAGCAGCTTATTATTTTATGGGGCGGAAATAGCCAAAAACATTCAGTACTTC. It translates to CASSLLFYGAEIAKNIQYF.

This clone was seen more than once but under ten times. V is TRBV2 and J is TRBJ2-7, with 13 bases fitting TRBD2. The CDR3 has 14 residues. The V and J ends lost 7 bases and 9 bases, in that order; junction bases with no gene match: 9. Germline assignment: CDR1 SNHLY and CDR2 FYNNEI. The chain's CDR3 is CASKRTSGGLGQYF. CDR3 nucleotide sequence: TGTGCCAGCAAAAGGACTAGCGGGGGTTTAGGGCAGTACTTC.

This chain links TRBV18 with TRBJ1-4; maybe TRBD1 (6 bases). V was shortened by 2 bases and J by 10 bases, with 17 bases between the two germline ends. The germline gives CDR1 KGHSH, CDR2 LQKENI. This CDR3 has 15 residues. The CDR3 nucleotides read TGTGCCAGCTCACCAGAACAGGGAGTCCCGGGAAAACTGTTTTTT. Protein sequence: CASSPEQGVPGKLFF. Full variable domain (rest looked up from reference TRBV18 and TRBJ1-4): NAGVMQNPRHLVRRRGQEARLRCSPMKGHSHVYWYRQLPEEGLKFMVYLQKENIIDESGMPKERFSAEFPKEGPSILRIQQVVRGDSAAYFCASSPEQGVPGKLFFGSGTQLSVL.

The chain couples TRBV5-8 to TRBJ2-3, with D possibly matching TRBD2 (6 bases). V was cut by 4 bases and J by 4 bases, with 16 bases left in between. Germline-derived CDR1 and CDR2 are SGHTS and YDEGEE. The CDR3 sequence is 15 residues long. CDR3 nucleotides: TGTGCCAGCAGCCAGACTAGATCCGGTTCAGATACGCAGTATTTT. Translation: CASSQTRSGSDTQYF.

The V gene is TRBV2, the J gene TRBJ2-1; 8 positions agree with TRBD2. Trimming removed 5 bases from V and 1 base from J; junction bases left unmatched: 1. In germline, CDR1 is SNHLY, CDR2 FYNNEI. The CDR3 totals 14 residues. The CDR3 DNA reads TGTGCCAGCAGTCAGCGGGGGTCCTACAATGAGCAGTTCTTC. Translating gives CASSQRGSYNEQFF.

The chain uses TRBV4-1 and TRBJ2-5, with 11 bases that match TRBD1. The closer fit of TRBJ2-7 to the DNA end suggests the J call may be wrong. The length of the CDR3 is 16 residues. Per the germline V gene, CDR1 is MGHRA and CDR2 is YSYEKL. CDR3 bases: TGCGCCAGCAGCCGGGGACAGGGGGGGAGCTCCTACGAGCAGTACTTC. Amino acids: CASSRGQGGSSYEQYF.

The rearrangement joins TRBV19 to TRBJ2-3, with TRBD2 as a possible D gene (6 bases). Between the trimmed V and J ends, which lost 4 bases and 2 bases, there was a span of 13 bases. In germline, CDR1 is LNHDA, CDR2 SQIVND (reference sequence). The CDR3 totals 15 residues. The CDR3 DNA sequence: TGTGCCAGTAGTACTGGGACTGACCTCACAGATACGCAGTATTTT. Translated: CASSTGTDLTDTQYF.

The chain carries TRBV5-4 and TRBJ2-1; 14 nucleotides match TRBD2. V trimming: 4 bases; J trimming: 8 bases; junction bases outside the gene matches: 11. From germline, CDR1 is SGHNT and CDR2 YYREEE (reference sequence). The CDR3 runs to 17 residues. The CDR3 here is CASSLKIGTSGSDEQFF. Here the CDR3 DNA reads TGTGCCAGCAGCCTTAAAATAGGGACTAGCGGGAGCGATGAGCAGTTCTTC.

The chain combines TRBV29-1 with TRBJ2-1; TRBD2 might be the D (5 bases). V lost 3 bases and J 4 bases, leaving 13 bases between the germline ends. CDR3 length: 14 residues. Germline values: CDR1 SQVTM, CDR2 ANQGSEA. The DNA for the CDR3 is TGCAGCGTTGACCCAGCGGAGAATTACAATGAGCAGTTCTTC. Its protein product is CSVDPAENYNEQFF.